The 31 T cell receptor beta chains below come from one sample, sequenced in a study of control samples from healthy donors and cancer patients. Method: immunoSEQ multiplex PCR; TCRdb's copy keeps in-frame clones and lacks some. Of some 120,000 clones listed, roughly 84% are singletons. The source material was blood. These receptors were taken from a man aged 50 to 60 in good health.

The rearrangement joins TRBV7-8 to TRBJ2-7; 11 positions agree with TRBD2. The CDR3 extends over 19 amino acids. V was pared by 1 base and J by 0 bases, with 11 bases of the junction left unmatched. CDR1 is SGHVS and CDR2 is FQNEAQ in the germline V gene. CDR3: CASSLDIAGGLYSSYEQYF. As DNA, the CDR3 is TGTGCCAGCAGCTTAGATATAGCGGGGGGGCTTTACAGCTCCTACGAGCAGTACTTC.

This chain uses TRBV10-2 with TRBJ1-4; D is uncertain. The V end was cut by 5 bases, the J end by 3 bases, with 10 bases between. The CDR3 is 14 residues long. CDR1 is WSHSY and CDR2 is SAAADI in the germline V gene. The DNA of the CDR3 is TGCGCCAGCAGTACACAGAGATCTAATGAAAAACTGTTTTTT. It codes for CASSTQRSNEKLFF.

V is TRBV30 and J is TRBJ1-1; TRBD1 matches 7 bases. The V gene's germline CDR1 is GTSNPN and CDR2 SVGIG (reference sequence). This CDR3 region has 15 residues. V lost 3 bases to trimming and J lost 6 bases; unmatched junction nucleotides: 13. The CDR3 loop reads CAWRVKETGLAEAFF. As DNA, the CDR3 is TGTGCCTGGAGGGTTAAGGAGACAGGGCTCGCTGAAGCTTTCTTT.

The chain has TRBV6-5 and TRBJ1-1, with D uncertain. The V end lost 3 bases, the J end lost 7 bases, and 6 bases lay between the germline ends. Germline loops: CDR1 MNHEY, CDR2 SVGAGI. CDR3 length: 11 residues. DNA of the CDR3: TGTGCCAGCAGTTATGGGTTTGAAGCTTTCTTT. Its translation: CASSYGFEAFF.

The chain recombines TRBV11-2 with TRBJ2-7, with a weak D call TRBD1 (6 bases). The CDR3 extends over 14 amino acids. Germline V gene data show CDR1 as SGHAT and CDR2 as FQNNGV. V lost 4 bases to trimming and J lost 3 bases, with 13 bases between them. This CDR3 is CASSSWDTYYEQYF. The CDR3 DNA sequence: TGTGCCAGCAGCTCATGGGACACCTACTACGAGCAGTACTTC.

V and J are TRBV7-2 and TRBJ1-4; 8 bases match TRBD1. With V trimmed by 2 bases and J by 7 bases, 9 bases remained unmatched. Germline assignment: CDR1 SGHTA and CDR2 FQGNSA. The CDR3 is 16 amino acids. The CDR3 reads CASSLFPQGAGEKLFF. In DNA, the CDR3 is TGTGCCAGCAGCTTATTTCCCCAGGGGGCGGGTGAAAAACTGTTTTTT. The whole variable domain, remainder taken from reference TRBV7-2 and TRBJ1-4, is GAGVSQSPSNKVTEKGKDVELRCDPISGHTALYWYRQSLGQGLEFLIYFQGNSAPDKSGLPSDRFSAERTGGSVSTLTIQRTQQEDSAVYLCASSLFPQGAGEKLFFGSGTQLSVL.

V gene TRBV24-1 combines with J gene TRBJ2-5, with 13 bases matching TRBD2. The CDR3 consists of 18 residues. CDR1 KGHDR and CDR2 SFDVKD come from the germline V gene. After removal of 2 bases from V and 1 base from J, the junction contained 6 bases not matched to a gene. DNA for the CDR3: TGTGCCACCAGTGATTACCCCGGACTAGCGGGGGTCCAAGAGACCCAGTACTTC. This codes for CATSDYPGLAGVQETQYF.

The V and J genes are TRBV12-3 or TRBV12-4 and TRBJ1-6; D might be TRBD1 (5 bases). V lost 3 bases to trimming and J lost 14 bases, with 11 bases between them. The CDR3 spans 12 residues. The CDR3 DNA reads TGTGCCAGCAGTTTTGGGGGGTCGTCCCTCCACTTT. Its protein is CASSFGGSSLHF.

The chain carries TRBV6-5 and TRBJ1-2; D perhaps matches TRBD1 (5 bases). The CDR3 sequence is 15 residues long. The germline V gene has CDR1 MNHEY and CDR2 SVGAGI. The V end lost 2 bases, the J end lost 3 bases, and 13 bases lay between the germline ends. CDR3 loop: CASSYGGASYYGYTF. Written as DNA, the CDR3 is TGTGCCAGCAGTTACGGAGGGGCAAGCTACTATGGCTACACCTTC.

The chain is built from TRBV4-2 and TRBJ2-5; 9 bases are shared with TRBD1. Trimming cost V 4 bases and J 4 bases; bases outside gene matches: 10. Germline CDR1 LGHNA, CDR2 YNFKEQ. This CDR3 spans 16 amino acids. CDR3 region: CASSPQTGGFGETQYF. The DNA for the CDR3 is TGTGCCAGCAGCCCTCAGACAGGGGGGTTTGGAGAGACCCAGTACTTC.

V and J are TRBV7-9 and TRBJ2-4, with 9 bases aligning to TRBD2. Germline trimming cut 5 bases from V and 1 base from J; bases unmatched to any gene: 15. CDR3 length: 19 amino acids. Looked up from germline, CDR1 is SEHNR and CDR2 is FQNEAQ (reference sequence). CDR3 nucleotides: TGTGCCAGCAGCCAGACTAGCGGCGCAACGCTGGGGGCCAAAAACATTCAGTACTTC. Translating it yields CASSQTSGATLGAKNIQYF.

The chain employs TRBV27 and TRBJ1-1, with D hard to call. The CDR3 sequence is 11 residues long. Trimming shortened V by 7 bases and J by 8 bases, and 11 bases separated the two germline ends. Germline V gene sequence: CDR1 MNHEY, CDR2 SMNVEV (reference sequence). Here the CDR3 DNA reads TGTGCCAGCATAGGTCTGGCCGAAGCTTTCTTT. Encoded protein: CASIGLAEAFF.

The chain couples TRBV12-5 to TRBJ2-5; 8 bases agree with TRBD2. V was pared by 5 bases and J by 3 bases, with 11 bases of the junction left unmatched. The CDR3 extends over 16 amino acids. Germline V gene data show CDR1 as LGHNT and CDR2 as FRNRAP. The CDR3 region is CASGASGSGGKETQYF. The DNA of the CDR3 is TGTGCTAGTGGTGCCTCGGGAAGCGGGGGAAAAGAGACCCAGTACTTC.

This chain joins TRBV19 and TRBJ2-3; D is unresolved. In germline, CDR1 is LNHDA, CDR2 SQIVND (reference sequence). The CDR3 is 11 amino acids. The V end lost 6 bases, the J end lost 4 bases, and 5 bases lay between the germline ends. The CDR3 reads CASSLSDTQYF. The CDR3, as DNA: TGTGCCAGTAGCCTGTCAGATACGCAGTATTTT.

The V call is TRBV5-6, the J call TRBJ2-1; 10 bases agree with TRBD1. Germline-derived CDR1 and CDR2 are SGHDT and YYEEEE. CDR3 length: 17 residues. The ends lost 5 bases at V and 2 bases at J; junction bases unmatched: 10. The chain's CDR3 is CASSWDRGISTYNEQFF. The DNA of the CDR3 is TGTGCCAGCAGTTGGGACAGGGGAATCAGCACCTACAATGAGCAGTTCTTC.

The rearrangement joins TRBV2 to TRBJ1-4; 10 bases are shared with TRBD1. J was trimmed by 1 base and V by 4 bases; bases with no gene match: 6. The CDR3 consists of 17 residues. Looked up from germline, CDR1 is SNHLY and CDR2 is FYNNEI. The CDR3 here is CASSARQGAQTNEKLFF. CDR3 bases: TGTGCCAGCAGTGCCAGACAGGGGGCTCAAACTAATGAAAAACTGTTTTTT.

The rearrangement links TRBV3-1 (or the pseudogene TRBV3-2) to TRBJ1-2; 7 nucleotides align to TRBD1. V shed 1 base and J 3 bases; nucleotides not matched to a gene: 5. Germline CDR1 LGHDT, CDR2 YNNKEL (reference sequence). The CDR3 runs to 15 residues. CDR3 in amino acids: CASSQVQQGYYGYTF. CDR3 DNA: TGTGCCAGCAGCCAAGTACAACAGGGGTACTATGGCTACACCTTC.

This clone was detected only once. The chain is built from TRBV29-1 and TRBJ2-7; D not certain. Trimming shortened V by 5 bases and J by 6 bases, and 14 bases separated the two germline ends. Germline loops: CDR1 SQVTM, CDR2 ANQGSEA. The CDR3 consists of 12 residues. CDR3 in DNA: TGCAGCGTTCGGACCACTAAAGTCGAGCAGTACTTC. As protein: CSVRTTKVEQYF.

The gene calls are TRBV7-9 and TRBJ1-1; D is perhaps TRBD1 (6 bases). The CDR3 extends over 14 amino acids. Looked up from germline, CDR1 is SEHNR and CDR2 is FQNEAQ (reference sequence). V was trimmed by 7 bases and J by 7 bases, leaving 19 bases between them. CDR3 in amino acids: CASMEGGASSEAFF. The CDR3 bases are TGTGCCAGCATGGAAGGGGGGGCCTCTAGTGAAGCTTTCTTT.

V is TRBV11-2 and J is TRBJ1-6, with D perhaps TRBD1 (5 bases). V was pared by 5 bases and J by 3 bases, with 14 bases between. CDR1 is SGHAT and CDR2 is FQNNGV in the germline V gene. This CDR3 has 16 residues. As DNA, the CDR3 is TGTGCCAGCAGCCACAGCGGGGGGGTCTATAATTCACCCCTCCACTTT. Its protein product is CASSHSGGVYNSPLHF.

This clone was seen a single time. The chain joins TRBV5-1 to TRBJ1-4, with 8 positions matching TRBD1. The CDR3 runs to 17 residues. Germline-derived CDR1 and CDR2 are SGHRS and YFSETQ. V lost 0 bases to trimming and J lost 3 bases; unmatched junction nucleotides: 7. The CDR3 DNA follows: TGCGCCAGCAGCTTGGCCCCAGGGGGCCCGGCTAATGAAAAACTGTTTTTT. Amino acids: CASSLAPGGPANEKLFF.

The chain combines TRBV7-9 with TRBJ2-7; 9 bases fit TRBD1. The CDR3 is 15 residues long. Per the germline V gene, CDR1 is SEHNR and CDR2 is FQNEAQ (reference sequence). J lost 3 bases, V lost 5 bases, and 8 bases had no gene match. In DNA form, the CDR3 reads TGTGCCAGCAGCCCGCCGGGACAGGGAGGCTACGAGCAGTACTTC. Translation: CASSPPGQGGYEQYF.

This clone appeared a single time. The CDR3 spells CASSLSARTETQYF. The CDR3 nucleotides read TGTGCCAGCAGCCTCTCCGCACGAACCGAGACCCAGTACTTC. The genes are TRBV3-1 (or the pseudogene TRBV3-2) and TRBJ2-5; D remains unclear. The CDR3 has 14 residues. Trimming shortened V by 4 bases and J by 5 bases, and 14 bases separated the two germline ends. Germline V lookup: CDR1 LGHDT, CDR2 YNNKEL (reference sequence).

The CDR3 bases are TGTGCCAGCAGTTTTATATCGATGAGCTCTGGGGCCAACGTCCTGACTTTC. Protein: CASSFISMSSGANVLTF. This chain joins TRBV28 and TRBJ2-6; D unclear. Deletions cut 3 bases from V and 0 bases from J, with 12 bases between. Germline V gene sequence: CDR1 MDHEN, CDR2 SYDVKM. The CDR3 is 17 residues long.

This clone was observed once. The chain joins TRBV6-5 to TRBJ1-4; 7 bases align to TRBD1. The trim removed 4 bases at V and 0 bases at J, leaving 5 bases unmatched. From germline, CDR1 is MNHEY and CDR2 SVGAGI. The CDR3 is made up of 16 amino acids. Written as DNA, the CDR3 is TGTGCCAGCAGTTCGGGGACAGCGGCAACTAATGAAAAACTGTTTTTT. It specifies CASSSGTAATNEKLFF.

The chain links TRBV11-2 to TRBJ1-2, with 7 bases that match TRBD1. This CDR3 spans 19 amino acids. V gave up 7 bases and J gave up 1 base; unmatched junction bases: 21. Germline loops: CDR1 SGHAT, CDR2 FQNNGV. The CDR3 protein is CASTKRRVDRPSLNYGYTF. CDR3 coding DNA: TGTGCCAGCACCAAGAGGAGGGTGGACAGGCCCTCTCTTAACTATGGCTACACCTTC. Combining the CDR3 with reference TRBV11-2 and TRBJ1-2 gives the whole variable domain EAGVAQSPRYKIIEKRQSVAFWCNPISGHATLYWYQQILGQGPKLLIQFQNNGVVDDSQLPKDRFSAERLKGVDSTLKIQPAKLEDSAVYLCASTKRRVDRPSLNYGYTFGSGTRLTVV.

The chain has TRBV30 and TRBJ2-2; D ambiguous. The CDR3 sequence is 12 residues long. The V end was cut by 7 bases, the J end by 7 bases, with 13 bases between. In germline, CDR1 is GTSNPN, CDR2 SVGIG (reference sequence). CDR3 sequence reads: CAFQNAFGELFF. CDR3 DNA: TGTGCCTTCCAAAACGCTTTCGGGGAGCTGTTTTTT.

The chain has TRBV30 and TRBJ2-7; D not resolved. Germline V gene sequence: CDR1 GTSNPN, CDR2 SVGIG (reference sequence). The V end was cut by 3 bases, the J end by 0 bases, with 12 bases between. CDR3 length equals 14 residues. The CDR3 DNA is TGTGCCTGGAGAGGAGAACAGAGCTCCTACGAGCAGTACTTC. It yields the protein CAWRGEQSSYEQYF.

The chain recombines TRBV19 with TRBJ2-5; D possibly corresponds to TRBD2 (6 bases). V was shortened by 7 bases and J by 5 bases, with 14 bases between the two germline ends. The CDR3 contains 13 residues. Germline assignment: CDR1 LNHDA and CDR2 SQIVND (reference sequence). CDR3: CASNPTGGETQYF. The CDR3 DNA reads as TGTGCCAGTAATCCCACAGGAGGGGAGACCCAGTACTTC.

The chain couples TRBV18 to TRBJ1-1; D is unresolved. Germline loops: CDR1 KGHSH, CDR2 LQKENI. The V gene lost 7 bases and the J gene lost 3 bases, with 12 bases spanning the gap. The CDR3 runs 13 residues. CDR3: CASFTLRDTEAFF. In DNA form, the CDR3 reads TGTGCCAGCTTCACATTAAGGGACACTGAAGCTTTCTTT.

V usage is TRBV27 and J usage is TRBJ1-2; D unresolved. CDR1 and CDR2 from the germline V gene are MNHEY and SMNVEV (reference sequence). Trimming pared 3 bases from V and 0 bases from J, leaving 5 bases between. The CDR3 runs to 13 residues. CDR3 region: CASSFGANYGYTF. The CDR3 DNA sequence: TGTGCCAGCAGTTTTGGGGCTAACTATGGCTACACCTTC.